These T cell receptor beta chains were read from a single sample in a study of regulatory T cells in long-lasting Graves disease. TCRdb used MiXCR to reprocess the multiplex PCR reads, holding one entry per CDR3 protein. Of about 240,000 distinct CDR3 sequences in the sample, 20% to 25% were seen once. The sequencing here drew on peripheral blood mononuclear cells (PBMCs), taken at new diagnosis, from a patient treated with antithyroid drugs. The receptors here all came from a female donor with Graves disease. Both conserved end residues are part of each CDR3. The order of the fields is J gene, V gene, CDR3 protein.

>TRBJ2-3|TRBV2
CASSLRQGSLDTQYF
>TRBJ2-5|TRBV14
CASSRSIGQHGGTQYF
>TRBJ2-7|TRBV30
CAWMGPGQGVSYEQYF
>TRBJ2-2|TRBV5-4
CASSLVSSGATGELFF
>TRBJ2-1|TRBV19
CASSNPNRARFF
>TRBJ1-4|TRBV7-6
CASSLEVGAEFEKLFF
>TRBJ1-6|TRBV7-2
CASSLGTEYSPLHF
>TRBJ2-7|TRBV7-2
CASSFRDLEGEQYF
>TRBJ1-2|TRBV19
CASSIDLVYGYTF
>TRBJ2-5|TRBV6-1
CASTLLQGARETQYF
>TRBJ1-4|TRBV7-6
CASSLPGPLEEKLFF
>TRBJ1-5|TRBV12-3/TRBV12-4
CASMWGPNQPQHF
>TRBJ1-1|TRBV6-2/TRBV6-3
CASSYGRAGRAFF
>TRBJ2-1|TRBV2
CASSDTGGPNEQFF
>TRBJ1-6|TRBV2
CASSAEGAWNSPLHF
>TRBJ2-7|TRBV6-1
CASSLPGVGEQYF